Shown below are 25 T cell receptor beta chains from a single sample sequenced in a study of T cells in Graves' hyperthyroidism and ophthalmopathy. TCR beta CDR3 regions were amplified from RNA transcripts. TCR CDR3 regions were first amplified by RT-PCR with HTBI primers. TCRdb reprocessed the multiplex PCR reads with MiXCR, giving one entry per CDR3 protein. The repertoire holds under 450,000 distinct CDR3 sequences, with 13% as singletons. Material: blood. The receptors originated from a man younger than 45 with Graves' hyperthyroidism that later progressed to Graves' ophthalmopathy.

This clonotype was detected only a few times. The chain links TRBV29-1 to TRBJ1-5; TRBD1 might be the D (5 bases). The CDR3 covers 14 residues. CDR1 is SQVTM and CDR2 is ANQGSEA in the germline V gene. The V and J ends lost 6 bases and 1 base respectively, with 13 bases between them. The CDR3 spells CSVAARGSNQPQHF. The DNA for the CDR3 is TGCAGCGTGGCAGCCCGGGGGAGCAATCAGCCCCAGCATTTT.

This clonotype was observed many times. The V and J genes are TRBV11-2 and TRBJ1-2; D might be TRBD1 (6 bases). Germline V gene data show CDR1 as SGHAT and CDR2 as FQNNGV. This CDR3 is 15 amino acids long. Trimming took off 0 bases at V and 2 bases at J, with 10 bases between the two ends. In DNA form, the CDR3 reads TGTGCCAGCAGCTTAGAGTGGGGGCCCAACTATGGCTACACCTTC. Its translation: CASSLEWGPNYGYTF. Drawing the rest from reference TRBV11-2 and TRBJ1-2, the complete variable domain is EAGVAQSPRYKIIEKRQSVAFWCNPISGHATLYWYQQILGQGPKLLIQFQNNGVVDDSQLPKDRFSAERLKGVDSTLKIQPAKLEDSAVYLCASSLEWGPNYGYTFGSGTRLTVV.

Remarks on this clonotype: The junction shows a germline mismatch at one end, possibly a read error. The chain is built from TRBV7-2 and TRBJ1-6, with a possible D match to TRBD1 (6 bases). The length of the CDR3 is 18 residues. In germline, CDR1 is SGHTA, CDR2 FQGNSA. Here the CDR3 reads CASSSHLGAGIYNSSLHF. As DNA, the CDR3 is TGTGCCAGCAGCTCCCACCTGGGGGCTGGTATCTATAATTCATCCCTCCACTTT. Complete variable domain (other parts from reference TRBV7-2 and TRBJ1-6): GAGVSQSPSNKVTEKGKDVELRCDPISGHTALYWYRQSLGQGLEFLIYFQGNSAPDKSGLPSDRFSAERTGGSVSTLTIQRTQQEDSAVYLCASSSHLGAGIYNSSLHFGNGTRLTVT.

This clonotype was observed many times. The genes are TRBV12-3 or TRBV12-4 and TRBJ1-1; 8 bases line up with TRBD1. J was trimmed by 2 bases and V by 3 bases; bases with no gene match: 2. The CDR3 spans 14 residues. As DNA, the CDR3 is TGTGCCAGCAGTTTGGGACAGGTCAACACTGAAGCTTTCTTT. This translates into CASSLGQVNTEAFF.

This clonotype was seen ten or more times. The chain couples TRBV15 to TRBJ1-2, with D perhaps TRBD1 (5 bases). CDR1 is LNHNV, CDR2 YYDKDF, per germline (reference sequence). The length of the CDR3 is 13 residues. The CDR3 coding sequence is TGTGCGCAGACGGGAGGGGACGACTATGGCTACACCTTC. Protein sequence: CAQTGGDDYGYTF.

V and J are TRBV12-3 or TRBV12-4 and TRBJ1-2; 12 bases align to TRBD1. Trimming cost V 1 base and J 12 bases; bases outside gene matches: 9. This CDR3 has 15 residues. The CDR3 sequence: CASSLVTGGTGGHTF. The CDR3 nucleotides read TGTGCCAGCAGTTTAGTGACCGGCGGGACAGGGGGCCACACCTTC.

This clonotype occurred many times. The CDR3 spells CASRRGDRGYNEQFF. Here the CDR3 DNA reads TGTGCCAGCAGGAGGGGGGACAGGGGCTACAATGAGCAGTTCTTC. The rearrangement joins TRBV2 to TRBJ2-1; 10 bases line up with TRBD1. CDR1 is SNHLY, CDR2 FYNNEI, per germline. V was pared by 6 bases and J by 3 bases, with 5 bases of the junction left unmatched. The CDR3 runs to 15 residues.

This clonotype was seen repeatedly, ten times or more. The chain employs TRBV7-9 and TRBJ2-7; 7 bases are shared with TRBD1. CDR1 is SEHNR, CDR2 FQNEAQ, per germline (reference sequence). This CDR3 contains 13 residues. J gave up 2 bases and V 5 bases, and 3 bases lay outside the gene matches. The chain's CDR3 is CASSTQGAYEQYF. The CDR3 nucleotides are TGTGCCAGCAGCACCCAGGGGGCCTACGAGCAGTACTTC.

This clonotype was seen only a few times. V usage is TRBV10-2 and J usage is TRBJ2-1; D is ambiguous. Germline CDR1 is WSHSY and CDR2 is SAAADI. The CDR3 is 13 amino acids. Trimming stripped 4 bases from V and 5 bases from J, with 9 bases between. CDR3 sequence: CASSGTFNNEQFF. As DNA, the CDR3 is TGCGCCAGCAGTGGGACCTTCAACAATGAGCAGTTCTTC.

This clonotype appeared many times. This chain connects TRBV5-1 to TRBJ2-7; 10 bases line up with TRBD1. Per the germline V gene, CDR1 is SGHRS and CDR2 is YFSETQ. The length of the CDR3 is 15 residues. Germline trimming cut 5 bases from V and 6 bases from J; bases unmatched to any gene: 11. This CDR3 is CASRYGDRGLGEQYF. The CDR3 DNA sequence: TGCGCCAGCAGGTACGGCGACAGGGGGCTCGGCGAGCAGTACTTC.

This clonotype was picked up a small number of times. The chain combines TRBV19 with TRBJ1-6, with D hard to call. The V gene's germline CDR1 is LNHDA and CDR2 SQIVND (reference sequence). The CDR3 totals 13 residues. Deletions cut 7 bases from V and 9 bases from J, with 13 bases between. This chain's CDR3 is CASKFSTGSPLHF. The CDR3 DNA reads TGTGCCAGTAAATTTTCTACGGGTTCACCCCTCCACTTT.

The sample holds a few counts of this clonotype. The chain links TRBV5-4 to TRBJ2-3, with TRBD1 matching over 8 bases. The junction had 6 bases not matched to a gene; V was cut back by 4 bases and J by 2 bases. This CDR3 is built from 15 residues. Per germline, CDR1 SGHNT and CDR2 YYREEE (reference sequence). The CDR3 nucleotides are TGTGCCAGCAGCAAACCGGGACAGGACACAGATACGCAGTATTTT. This codes for CASSKPGQDTDTQYF.

The gene calls are TRBV27 and TRBJ1-1; 7 positions match TRBD1. J lost 1 base, V lost 10 bases, and 6 bases had no gene match. The germline gives CDR1 MNHEY, CDR2 SMNVEV (reference sequence). This CDR3 contains 13 residues. The CDR3 bases are TGTGCCAACAGCGGACAGGAGAACACTGAAGCTTTCTTT. It specifies CANSGQENTEAFF.

There are many counts of this clonotype. The V gene is TRBV6-1, the J gene TRBJ1-5, with D possibly being TRBD1 (6 bases). CDR1 is MNHNS, CDR2 SASEGT, per germline. V lost 6 bases and J 1 base, leaving 13 bases between the germline ends. CDR3 size: 15 residues. CDR3 DNA sequence: TGTGCCAGCAGAGTGGACAGAGGAAGCAATCAGCCCCAGCATTTT. As protein: CASRVDRGSNQPQHF.

J is TRBJ2-2 and V is TRBV29-1; D is unclear. Trimming removed 5 bases at V and 2 bases at J, with 6 bases between. This CDR3 region has 12 residues. Germline CDR1 SQVTM, CDR2 ANQGSEA. CDR3 sequence: CSVSENTGELFF. In DNA, the CDR3 is TGCAGCGTTTCAGAAAACACCGGGGAGCTGTTTTTT.

The genes are TRBV5-1 and TRBJ2-1, with D maybe TRBD2 (5 bases). Germline V CDR1 and CDR2: SGHRS, YFSETQ. This CDR3 is built from 14 residues. V shed 7 bases and J shed 0 bases, with 11 bases lying between them. CDR3 sequence: CASPSGYSYNEQFF. CDR3 nucleotides: TGCGCCAGCCCTTCGGGGTACTCCTACAATGAGCAGTTCTTC.

This chain links TRBV12-3 or TRBV12-4 with TRBJ2-3; D unclear. V shed 5 bases and J shed 0 bases, with 9 bases lying between them. This CDR3 contains 14 residues. CDR3 bases: TGTGCCAGCAGTGCCGGGCCTAGCACAGATACGCAGTATTTT. Translating it yields CASSAGPSTDTQYF.

This clonotype turned up a few times. V is TRBV13 and J is TRBJ2-3; D perhaps matches TRBD1 (6 bases). Germline CDR1 is PRHDT and CDR2 is FYEKMQ (reference sequence). V was shortened by 4 bases and J by 7 bases, with 15 bases between the two germline ends. The CDR3 loop spans 14 amino acids. Here the CDR3 DNA reads TGTGCCAGCAGCTCAGGGGACAAGGCCAATACGCAGTATTTT. Amino acid sequence: CASSSGDKANTQYF.

This clonotype was detected many times. The genes are TRBV7-9 and TRBJ2-7; D gene ambiguous. The CDR3 extends over 13 amino acids. Trimming took 5 bases from V and 3 from J, leaving 11 bases between them. The germline V gene encodes CDR1 SEHNR and CDR2 FQNEAQ (reference sequence). CDR3 DNA sequence: TGTGCCAGCAGCACAGAGTTCTTCTACGAGCAGTACTTC. Its protein product is CASSTEFFYEQYF. The full variable domain, with the rest looked up from reference TRBV7-9 and TRBJ2-7, is DTGVSQNPRHKITKRGQNVTFRCDPISEHNRLYWYRQTLGQGPEFLTYFQNEAQLEKSRLLSDRFSAERPKGSFSTLEIQRTEQGDSAMYLCASSTEFFYEQYFGPGTRLTVT.

About this clonotype: A much larger clone differs from this one at a single base, so this may be a read error. The CDR3 end shows no conserved phenylalanine or tryptophan, and so a read error is likely. The chain uses TRBV11-2 and TRBJ2-5; D is perhaps TRBD1 (6 bases). V gave up 7 bases and J gave up 5 bases, with 17 bases separating them. The CDR3 has 14 amino acids. Germline loops: CDR1 SGHAT, CDR2 FQNNGV. This CDR3 reads CASNKGPGQETQYL. For the CDR3, the DNA is TGTGCCAGCAATAAGGGGCCCGGACAGGAGACCCAGTACCTC.

This clonotype was seen many times. V gene TRBV24-1 combines with J gene TRBJ1-1; D is unclear. The CDR3 extends over 15 amino acids. The germline V gene has CDR1 KGHDR and CDR2 SFDVKD. Trimming stripped 3 bases from V and 4 bases from J, with 14 bases between. CDR3 amino acids: CATSDGTTRGTEAFF. The CDR3 DNA reads TGTGCCACCAGTGATGGTACTACCCGGGGCACTGAAGCTTTCTTT.

This clonotype has ten or more counts. The CDR3 bases are TGCAGTGCTAGAGATTCCGGGACTGACTCAGATACGCAGTATTTT. It is translated as CSARDSGTDSDTQYF. The V gene is TRBV20-1, the J gene TRBJ2-3, with D perhaps matching TRBD2 (6 bases). Looked up from germline, CDR1 is DFQATT and CDR2 is SNEGSKA (reference sequence). CDR3 size: 15 residues. V shed 0 bases and J shed 4 bases, with 14 bases lying between them.

The chain couples TRBV12-3 or TRBV12-4 to TRBJ1-1; 10 bases are a match to TRBD1. The junction had 21 bases not matched to a gene; V was cut back by 7 bases and J by 1 base. The CDR3 contains 20 residues. Here the CDR3 reads CASTPGQGVRPQDGNTEAFF. CDR3 in DNA: TGTGCCAGCACCCCCGGACAGGGGGTTAGGCCCCAGGACGGGAACACTGAAGCTTTCTTT.

This clonotype was observed at least ten times. The gene calls are TRBV11-1 and TRBJ2-5; 7 positions agree with TRBD1. In germline, CDR1 is SGHAT, CDR2 FQDESV (reference sequence). This CDR3 has 15 residues. With 4 bases clipped from V and 2 bases from J, the junction kept 7 bases outside the gene matches. The CDR3 DNA reads as TGTGCCAGCAGCTCTACAGGGACAGTGCAAGAGACCCAGTACTTC. Encoded protein: CASSSTGTVQETQYF.

This clonotype has ten or more counts. The chain has TRBV20-1 and TRBJ1-4; D is perhaps TRBD1 (6 bases). The CDR3 covers 14 residues. Trimming removed 1 base from V and 1 base from J, with 7 bases in between. Germline V gene lookup returns CDR1 DFQATT and CDR2 SNEGSKA (reference sequence). Here the CDR3 reads CSARVRGTNEKLFF. For the CDR3, the DNA is TGCAGTGCTAGAGTCAGGGGAACTAATGAAAAACTGTTTTTT.